This TCR beta chain is drawn from a study of blood T cell repertoires in COVID-19. V lost 1 base to trimming and J lost 3 bases, with 6 bases between them. Per germline, CDR1 SGHTA and CDR2 FQGNSA. This CDR3 comprises 13 residues. In the authors' workflow: Estimates of nucleated cell counts were drawn from the amplification of reference gene primers. The method was immunoSEQ multiplex PCR; TCRdb's version includes in-frame clones alone and lacks a portion of them. The V and J calls and the clone size are those of that table, but D and trimming were determined from the DNA. The sample comprises 200,000 to 250,000 clones, about four fifths of which are singletons, and 6.8% rests with the top ten.

The source material was PBMCs or T cells enriched from blood (not recorded which). The clonotype originates from a woman aged 40 to 50 who had recovered from COVID-19. V is TRBV7-2 and J is TRBJ1-1, with D hard to call. The CDR3 sequence is CASSLDGYTEAFF. The CDR3 nucleotides are TGTGCCAGCAGCTTAGACGGTTACACTGAAGCTTTCTTT.